Included here is one T cell receptor (beta chain) sequence, with context. Its cognate antigen is unknown. With a J-beta primer mix and a sample-barcoded 5' primer, a second PCR ran roughly 6 to 11 cycles. MiXCR, run by TCRdb on the 5' RACE reads, gives a single entry per CDR3 protein. In the table there are fewer than 2 million distinct CDR3 sequences, roughly two fifths of which are singletons. This record comes from a study of blood T cells in healthy people across ages. General study findings and limits: Naive and antigen-experienced cells were not separated, limiting conclusive comparison. The study lacked donor CMV status, which possibly confounded expanded clonotype changes. Both naive CD4+ cell counts and diversity were greater in long-lived donors than in aged donors.

This TCR was sampled from a human donor in good health. Sequencing was performed on blood.

The CDR3: CASRTGEIGEAFF. The CDR3 DNA sequence: TGTGCCAGCAGAACAGGGGAGATCGGCGAAGCTTTCTTT. The rearrangement uses TRBV6-5 and TRBJ1-1; TRBD1 agrees at 7 bases. Germline CDR1 MNHEY, CDR2 SVGAGI. V shed 6 bases and J 8 bases; nucleotides not matched to a gene: 9. The CDR3 contains 13 residues.